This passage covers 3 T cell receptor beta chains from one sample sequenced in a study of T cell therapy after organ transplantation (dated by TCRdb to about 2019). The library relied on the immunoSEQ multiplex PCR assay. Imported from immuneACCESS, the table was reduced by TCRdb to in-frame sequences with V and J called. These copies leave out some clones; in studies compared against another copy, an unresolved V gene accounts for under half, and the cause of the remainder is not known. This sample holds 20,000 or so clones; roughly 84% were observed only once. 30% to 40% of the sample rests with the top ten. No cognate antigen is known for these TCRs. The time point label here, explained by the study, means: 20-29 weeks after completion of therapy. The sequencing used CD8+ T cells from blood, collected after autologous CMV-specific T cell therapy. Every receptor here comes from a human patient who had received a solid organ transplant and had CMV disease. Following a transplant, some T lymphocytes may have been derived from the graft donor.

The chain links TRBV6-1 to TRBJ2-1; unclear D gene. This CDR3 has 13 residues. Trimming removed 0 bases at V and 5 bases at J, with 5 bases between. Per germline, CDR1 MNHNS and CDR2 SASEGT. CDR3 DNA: TGTGCCAGCAGTGAAGCGGAACACAATGAGCAGTTCTTC. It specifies CASSEAEHNEQFF.

The CDR3 sequence is CASSWTSGSYEQYF. CDR3 DNA: TGTGCCAGCAGCTGGACATCCGGATCCTACGAGCAGTACTTC. This chain connects TRBV11-3 to TRBJ2-7, with D possibly being TRBD1 (5 bases). CDR3 length equals 14 residues. V was trimmed by 4 bases and J by 1 base, leaving 11 bases between them. Germline CDR1 SGHNT, CDR2 YENEEA.

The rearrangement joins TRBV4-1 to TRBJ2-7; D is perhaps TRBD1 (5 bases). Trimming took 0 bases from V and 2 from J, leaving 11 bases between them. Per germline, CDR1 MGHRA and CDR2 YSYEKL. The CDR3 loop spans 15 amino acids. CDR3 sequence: CASSQDRTPTYEQYF. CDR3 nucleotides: TGCGCCAGCAGCCAAGATAGGACACCAACCTACGAGCAGTACTTC.